Shown below are 21 T cell receptor beta chains from a single sample sequenced in a study of brain T cells in children with intractable seizures. The method was immunoSEQ multiplex PCR; TCRdb's version includes in-frame clones alone and lacks a portion of them. The sample carries approximately 330,000 clones, about 93% recorded once. Time point indicated: blood from clinic visit 5 months post-surgery; TSC patient then seizure free. Sequencing was performed on peripheral blood, taken more than 4 months after surgery. The receptors stem from a boy younger than two with tuberous sclerosis and intractable seizures.

This chain connects TRBV6-5 to TRBJ2-7; 7 bases match TRBD1. From germline, CDR1 is MNHEY and CDR2 SVGAGI. V shed 2 bases, J shed 2 bases, and the junction held 6 bases outside the gene matches. The CDR3 covers 15 residues. The CDR3 loop is CASSYAQGVAYEQYF. The CDR3 region has the DNA TGTGCCAGCAGTTACGCGCAGGGGGTTGCCTACGAGCAGTACTTC.

The rearrangement uses TRBV29-1 and TRBJ2-1, with a tentative D call TRBD2 (6 bases). V was pared by 4 bases and J by 9 bases, with 7 bases between. Germline CDR1 SQVTM, CDR2 ANQGSEA. CDR3 length: 10 amino acids. The CDR3 spells CSVAGVEQFF. Here the CDR3 DNA reads TGCAGCGTTGCGGGAGTTGAGCAGTTCTTC.

The genes are TRBV5-4 and TRBJ1-6, with D maybe TRBD1 (5 bases). Germline-derived CDR1 and CDR2 are SGHNT and YYREEE (reference sequence). This CDR3 region has 15 residues. V lost 0 bases and J 7 bases, leaving 11 bases between the germline ends. The CDR3 coding sequence is TGTGCCAGCAGCTTGGCAGGGAGCAGCAATTCACCCCTCCACTTT. Translating gives CASSLAGSSNSPLHF.

V is TRBV5-1 and J is TRBJ1-2; D unresolved. This CDR3 is 12 amino acids long. V was shortened by 4 bases and J by 5 bases, with 9 bases between the two germline ends. Per the germline V gene, CDR1 is SGHRS and CDR2 is YFSETQ. Here the CDR3 DNA reads TGCGCCAGCAGCCCAACAGATTATGGCTACACCTTC. It is translated as CASSPTDYGYTF.

Written as DNA, the CDR3 is TGTGCCAGCAGCGTAGGAGTTAGCGCGCACGAGCAGTACTTC. Amino acid sequence: CASSVGVSAHEQYF. J is TRBJ2-7 and V is TRBV9, with D possibly TRBD2 on 5 matching bases. Between the trimmed V and J ends, which lost 0 bases and 5 bases, there was a span of 12 bases. The length of the CDR3 is 14 residues. Germline V gene lookup returns CDR1 SGDLS and CDR2 YYNGEE.

In this sample, this clone turned up once. V and J are TRBV24-1 and TRBJ2-1; D is unclear. The germline V and J ends were trimmed by 0 bases and 7 bases, with 9 bases remaining between them. The CDR3 is made up of 14 amino acids. Germline CDR1 is KGHDR and CDR2 is SFDVKD. The CDR3 DNA is TGTGCCACCAGTGATTTGCAGAAGGGTAATGAGCAGTTCTTC. Amino acid sequence: CATSDLQKGNEQFF.

The gene calls are TRBV7-2 and TRBJ2-3; D may be TRBD2 (5 bases). The CDR3 is made up of 15 amino acids. Per the germline V gene, CDR1 is SGHTA and CDR2 is FQGNSA. The germline V and J ends were trimmed by 1 base and 8 bases, with 16 bases remaining between them. Here the CDR3 DNA reads TGTGCCAGCAGCTTAGGGGCTAGGGTTCGGGGTACGCAGTATTTT. This gives the protein CASSLGARVRGTQYF.

The gene calls are TRBV7-2 and TRBJ1-4, with 7 bases fitting TRBD1. V was clipped by 5 bases and J by 1 base; unmatched bases: 10. This CDR3 is 17 amino acids long. Germline loops: CDR1 SGHTA, CDR2 FQGNSA. Here the CDR3 reads CASSPSGGMITNEKLFF. For the CDR3, the DNA is TGTGCCAGCAGCCCCTCAGGGGGAATGATAACTAATGAAAAACTGTTTTTT.

The gene calls are TRBV27 and TRBJ1-2; the D gene is possibly TRBD1 (6 bases). The CDR3 length is 16 residues. In germline, CDR1 is MNHEY, CDR2 SMNVEV (reference sequence). V shed 8 bases and J shed 4 bases, with 23 bases lying between them. The CDR3 loop is CASRSGGVDALYGYTF. CDR3 DNA sequence: TGTGCCAGCCGGTCCGGGGGCGTCGACGCGCTCTATGGCTACACCTTC.

CDR3: CASSLTGGNSYNEQFF. For the CDR3, the DNA is TGTGCCAGCAGCTTAACCGGGGGGAACTCCTACAATGAGCAGTTCTTC. The V gene is TRBV11-1, the J gene TRBJ2-1, with 7 bases matching TRBD2. V lost 2 bases to trimming and J lost 0 bases; unmatched junction nucleotides: 4. This CDR3 region has 16 residues. Germline lookup yields CDR1 SGHAT and CDR2 FQDESV (reference sequence).

This clone was found once. This rearrangement joins TRBV30 to TRBJ1-1; no firm D call. The germline V gene encodes CDR1 GTSNPN and CDR2 SVGIG (reference sequence). The V end was cut by 2 bases, the J end by 1 base, with 5 bases between. The CDR3 is made up of 12 amino acids. The CDR3 bases are TGTGCCTGGAGTCCAGAGAACACTGAAGCTTTCTTT. It specifies CAWSPENTEAFF.

This chain joins TRBV30 and TRBJ2-7; 7 nucleotides align to TRBD1. The CDR3 spans 13 residues. The ends lost 0 bases at V and 7 bases at J; junction bases unmatched: 6. The germline V gene encodes CDR1 GTSNPN and CDR2 SVGIG (reference sequence). The CDR3 is CAWSVGTVQEQYF. CDR3 DNA: TGTGCCTGGAGTGTCGGGACAGTTCAAGAGCAGTACTTC.

The V and J genes are TRBV19 and TRBJ1-3; 8 bases line up with TRBD1. The germline V gene has CDR1 LNHDA and CDR2 SQIVND (reference sequence). V was clipped by 3 bases and J by 8 bases; unmatched bases: 3. There are 13 residues in the CDR3. DNA of the CDR3: TGTGCCAGTAGTATGGGACAGGTTGACACCATATATTTT. Residues: CASSMGQVDTIYF.

CDR3 sequence: CASKRSGMVEQFF. In DNA, the CDR3 is TGTGCCAGCAAGAGGAGCGGGATGGTCGAGCAGTTCTTC. This chain uses TRBV7-9 with TRBJ2-1, with 7 bases fitting TRBD2. Germline V gene data show CDR1 as SEHNR and CDR2 as FQNEAQ (reference sequence). The V and J ends lost 7 bases and 10 bases, in that order; junction bases with no gene match: 10. The CDR3 is 13 amino acids.

The rearrangement uses TRBV3-1 (or the pseudogene TRBV3-2) and TRBJ1-2; 10 bases are shared with TRBD1. V dropped 0 bases and J dropped 3; count of bases not matched to a gene: 4. Germline lookup yields CDR1 LGHDT and CDR2 YNNKEL (reference sequence). The CDR3 runs to 16 residues. CDR3: CASSQDKGQGHYGYTF. CDR3 nucleotide sequence: TGTGCCAGCAGCCAAGATAAGGGACAGGGGCACTATGGCTACACCTTC.

The CDR3 is CASSLVSSGAYEQYF. DNA for the CDR3: TGTGCCAGCAGCTTAGTATCTAGCGGGGCCTACGAGCAGTACTTC. The chain recombines TRBV11-2 with TRBJ2-7, with TRBD2 matching 9 bases. Per the germline V gene, CDR1 is SGHAT and CDR2 is FQNNGV. The ends lost 1 base at V and 2 bases at J; junction bases unmatched: 3. The CDR3 consists of 15 residues.

The chain is built from TRBV21-1 and TRBJ1-5. TRBV21-1 constitutes a pseudogene. The CDR3 consists of 15 residues. CDR3 residues: CASMREREGNQPQHF. In DNA, the CDR3 is TGTGCCAGCATGAGGGAAAGAGAAGGCAATCAGCCCCAGCATTTT.

The V call is TRBV9, the J call TRBJ1-2, with D possibly TRBD1 on 5 matching bases. The CDR3 is 13 residues long. Germline V lookup: CDR1 SGDLS, CDR2 YYNGEE. V lost 5 bases and J 4 bases, leaving 12 bases between the germline ends. CDR3 sequence reads: CASSLGEVYGYTF. CDR3 bases: TGTGCCAGCAGTTTAGGGGAAGTCTATGGCTACACCTTC.

The genes are TRBV5-6 and TRBJ2-7, with 7 positions matching TRBD1. CDR3 length equals 14 residues. CDR1 SGHDT and CDR2 YYEEEE come from the germline V gene. The V gene end was trimmed by 4 bases and the J gene end by 4 bases; junction bases not matched to a gene: 8. The CDR3 region is CASSPGDRSYEQYF. DNA for the CDR3: TGTGCCAGCAGCCCAGGGGACAGAAGTTACGAGCAGTACTTC.

This chain links TRBV3-1 (or the pseudogene TRBV3-2) with TRBJ2-2; D is uncertain. V was trimmed by 4 bases and J by 6 bases, leaving 12 bases between them. Germline loops: CDR1 LGHDT, CDR2 YNNKEL (reference sequence). The CDR3 is made up of 14 amino acids. CDR3 bases: TGTGCCAGCAGCCCCGGGTATGGCGCCGGGGAGCTGTTTTTT. Residues: CASSPGYGAGELFF.

CDR3 bases: TGCGCCAGCAGCTTGGGAGCGACAACTAATGAAAAACTGTTTTTT. This translates into CASSLGATTNEKLFF. The rearrangement joins TRBV5-1 to TRBJ1-4; D is uncertain. Trimming cost V 0 bases and J 0 bases, with 6 bases left between them. The CDR3 contains 15 residues. Per germline, CDR1 SGHRS and CDR2 YFSETQ.